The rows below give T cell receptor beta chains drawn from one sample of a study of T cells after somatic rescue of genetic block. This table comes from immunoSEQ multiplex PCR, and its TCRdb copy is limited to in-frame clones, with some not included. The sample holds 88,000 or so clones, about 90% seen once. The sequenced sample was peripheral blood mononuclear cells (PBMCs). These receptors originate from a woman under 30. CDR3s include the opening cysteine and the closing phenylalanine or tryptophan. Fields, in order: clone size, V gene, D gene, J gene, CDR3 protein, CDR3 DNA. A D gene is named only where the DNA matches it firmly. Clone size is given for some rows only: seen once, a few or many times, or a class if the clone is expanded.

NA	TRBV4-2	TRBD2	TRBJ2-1	CASSSNSASGRNEQFF	TGTGCCAGCAGTTCGAACTCGGCTAGCGGGAGGAATGAGCAGTTCTTC
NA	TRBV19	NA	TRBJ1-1	CASSGHLNTEAFF	TGTGCCAGTAGTGGTCACCTAAACACTGAAGCTTTCTTT
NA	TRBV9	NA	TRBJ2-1	CASSSLLGGSGNEQFF	TGTGCCAGCAGCTCCCTCCTAGGGGGGTCCGGCAATGAGCAGTTCTTC
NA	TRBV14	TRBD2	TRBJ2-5	CASSQYLAGAGETQYF	TGTGCCAGCAGCCAATACCTAGCGGGAGCTGGGGAGACCCAGTACTTC
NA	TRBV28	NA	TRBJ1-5	CASYEVGGAGNQPQHF	TGTGCCAGTTACGAAGTTGGGGGGGCGGGCAATCAGCCCCAGCATTTT
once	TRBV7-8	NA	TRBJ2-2	CASSLRQRNTGELFF	TGTGCCAGCAGCCTTAGACAGAGGAACACCGGGGAGCTGTTTTTT
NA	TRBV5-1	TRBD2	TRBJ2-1	CASSTSGTSARTGYNEQFF	TGCGCCAGCAGCACCTCCGGGACTAGCGCGCGAACTGGCTACAATGAGCAGTTCTTC
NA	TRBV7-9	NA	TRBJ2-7	CASSSPLEYEQYF	TGTGCCAGCAGCTCCCCGTTAGAATACGAGCAGTACTTC
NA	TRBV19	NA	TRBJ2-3	CASSLPGGGGTDTQYF	TGTGCCAGTAGCCTCCCGGGAGGGGGCGGTACAGATACGCAGTATTTT
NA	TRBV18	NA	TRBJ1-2	CASSPDSPNYGYTF	TGTGCCAGCTCACCGGACAGCCCTAACTATGGCTACACCTTC
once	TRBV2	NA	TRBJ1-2	CASSEGPKGPF	TGTGCCAGCAGTGAAGGCCCAAAGGGCCCCTTC
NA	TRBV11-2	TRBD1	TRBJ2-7	CASSPRGQATYEQYF	TGTGCCAGCAGCCCCCGGGGACAGGCAACCTACGAGCAGTACTTC
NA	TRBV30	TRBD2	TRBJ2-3	CAWSVLAGGSTDTQYF	TGTGCCTGGAGTGTCCTAGCGGGGGGGAGCACAGATACGCAGTATTTT
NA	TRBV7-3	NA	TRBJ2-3	CASSLRPPGAPTSTDTQYF	TGTGCCAGCAGCTTACGGCCGCCGGGGGCACCCACTAGCACAGATACGCAGTATTTT
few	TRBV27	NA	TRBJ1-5	CASSLSAQPQHF	TGTGCCAGCAGTTTATCGGCTCAGCCCCAGCATTTT
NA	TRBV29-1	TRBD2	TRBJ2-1	CSVPFLAGPYNEQFF	TGCAGCGTTCCCTTTCTAGCGGGACCCTACAATGAGCAGTTCTTC
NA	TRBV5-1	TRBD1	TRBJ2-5	CASRGQGAEGTQYF	TGCGCCAGCAGGGGACAGGGAGCCGAAGGGACCCAGTACTTC
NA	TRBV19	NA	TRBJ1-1	CASSMEGDGTEAFF	TGTGCCAGTAGTATGGAGGGGGACGGCACTGAAGCTTTCTTT
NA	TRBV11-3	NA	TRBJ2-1	CASSFNSNEQFF	TGTGCCAGCAGCTTTAACAGCAATGAGCAGTTCTTC
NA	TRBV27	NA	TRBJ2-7	CASRKSFYEQYF	TGTGCCAGCAGGAAGTCTTTCTACGAGCAGTACTTC
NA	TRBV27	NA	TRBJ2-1	CASSFPPYNEQFF	TGTGCCAGCAGTTTCCCGCCCTACAATGAGCAGTTCTTC
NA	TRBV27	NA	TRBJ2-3	CASSPVDADTQYF	TGTGCCAGCAGTCCAGTGGACGCAGATACGCAGTATTTT
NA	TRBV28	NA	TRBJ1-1	CASSFLKPPEAFF	TGTGCCAGCAGTTTTCTCAAACCGCCTGAAGCCTTCTTT
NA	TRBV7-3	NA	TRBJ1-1	CASSSQSHTEAFF	TGTGCCAGCAGCTCACAATCCCACACTGAAGCTTTCTTT
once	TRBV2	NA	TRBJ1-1	CASSEAKLGAFF	TGTGCCAGCAGTGAAGCTAAATTAGGGGCTTTCTTT
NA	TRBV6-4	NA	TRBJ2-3	CASSDGTTDTQYF	TGTGCCAGCAGTGACGGGACAACAGATACGCAGTATTTT
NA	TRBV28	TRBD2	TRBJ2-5	CASTRSSGEETQYF	TGTGCCAGCACACGAAGTAGCGGGGAAGAGACCCAGTACTTC
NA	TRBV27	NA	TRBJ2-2	CASSLLGNTGELFF	TGTGCCAGCAGTTTACTAGGGAACACCGGGGAGCTGTTTTTT